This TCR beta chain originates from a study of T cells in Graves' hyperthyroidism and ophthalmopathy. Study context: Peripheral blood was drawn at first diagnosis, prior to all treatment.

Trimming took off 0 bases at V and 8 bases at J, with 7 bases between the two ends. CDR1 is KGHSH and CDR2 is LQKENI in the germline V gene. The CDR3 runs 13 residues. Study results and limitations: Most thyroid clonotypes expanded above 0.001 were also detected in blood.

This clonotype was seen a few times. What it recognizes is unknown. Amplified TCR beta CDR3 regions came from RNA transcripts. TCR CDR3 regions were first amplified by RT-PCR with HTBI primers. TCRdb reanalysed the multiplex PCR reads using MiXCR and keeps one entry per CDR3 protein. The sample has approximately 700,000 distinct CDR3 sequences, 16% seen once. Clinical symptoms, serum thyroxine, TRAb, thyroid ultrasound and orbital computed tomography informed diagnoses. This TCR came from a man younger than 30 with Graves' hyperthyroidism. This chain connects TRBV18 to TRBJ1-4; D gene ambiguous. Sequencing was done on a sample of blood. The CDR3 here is CASSPPQPEKLFF. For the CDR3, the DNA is TGTGCCAGCTCACCACCGCAGCCAGAAAAACTGTTTTTT.